This T cell receptor beta chain was sequenced during a study of CD8+CD57+ T cells in acquired aplastic anemia (dated by TCRdb to 2017 to 2018). Turning to the overall study: DNA extracted from sorted CD4+ and CD8+ cells had a mean of around 3 ug, with a range of roughly 0.2 to 27.4 ug. CD8+CD57+ expansion was defined as frequency above the mean frequency observed in healthy subjects. The paper's findings and limits, for the study overall: Some 30 CD8+ CDR3 sequences were found to be shared between patients and controls, but these sequences appeared to be highly expressed in patients and within the immunodominant clones of the patients. CD8+ Simpson's diversity did not differ significantly between patients and healthy controls (P=0.060).

Genomic DNA served as template for TCR beta VDJ combination and CDR3 sequence profiling. TCR repertoire sequencing was run on an Illumina HiSeq 2000. Concerning the study's data processing: Repertoires were assessed using TRBV/TRBJ rearrangement plots, CDR3 size and DJ length profiles, and Simpson's diversity index. The most abundant DNA sequence in the deep sequencing data was taken as the immunodominant clone. CDR3 amino acid sequences were checked for sharing across subjects and were also compared against the VDJdb database and published repertoires. TCRdb reanalyzed the raw reads on its own, using fastp at Q25 for trimming and MiXCR for clone calling, and kept in-frame beta chains. Rows matching on CDR3 protein sequence are summarized as one entry with the most common DNA and genes. The authors' filters were not applied to this entry. Present in this sample are about 250,000 distinct CDR3 sequences, around 45% of which were seen just once. In total, the top ten clones hold 7% to 9.5% of the sample.

The germline V gene encodes CDR1 LNHDA and CDR2 SQIVND (reference sequence). V lost 10 bases and J lost 7 bases; the stretch between them is 16 bases long. The CDR3 runs 12 amino acids, cysteine and phenylalanine included. Only the CDR3 part of the read is kept: 36 bases, read in frame from the first base. Points on this clonotype: Its antigen remains unidentified. Nothing much larger sits one base from this clone, and base qualities are not available.

Expansion of CD8+CD57+ cells had been shown by flow cytometry in the patients chosen for sequencing. Severe acquired aplastic anemia was diagnosed in all patients according to International Study of Aplastic Anemia and Agranulocytosis and Camitta criteria. Patients had received no therapy at the time of blood sampling. The study deep-sequenced TCR repertoires of sorted CD4+ and CD8+ blood T cells from severe aplastic anemia patients and healthy subjects. In the USA, patient enrollment took place under clinicaltrials.gov protocols 00001620, 01623167, 00001397, 00071045, 00081523 and 00961064. Ficoll-Paque density gradient centrifugation was used to isolate peripheral blood mononuclear cells. Before DNA extraction, CD4+ and CD8+ T cells were sorted by FACS or by magnetic beads.

This receptor was taken from a human donor with aplastic anemia. The sequence joins TRBV19 to TRBJ1-2, with the D gene not clear enough to name. Material: sorted CD4+, CD8+, or CD8+CD57+ T cells (not recorded which) from PBMCs. The nucleotide sequence reads TGTGCCACCGGACCGTCCTATTCTGGCTACACCTTC. Its translation is CATGPSYSGYTF. With all but the CDR3 taken from the reference TRBV19 and TRBJ1-2 genes, the full variable domain is: DGGITQSPKYLFRKEGQNVTLSCEQNLNHDAMYWYRQDPGQGLRLIYYSQIVNDFQKGDIAEGYSVSREKKESFPLTVTSAQKNPTAFYLCATGPSYSGYTFGSGTRLTVV.